Detailed here is one TCR beta chain. Its antigen is unknown. The entry originates in a study of Tregs in tolerant kidney transplant recipients. Study as a whole: Related graft donors supplied nonmyeloablative bone marrow transplants, and mixed chimerism was transient. The study's findings and limits: Nucleotide sequences could not be compared across some patients' samples due to primer changes. Expanding Tregs on activated donor B cells appeared to best identify donor-specific TCRbeta clones.

An overnight rest at 37°C with about 200 IU/ml IL-2 preceded regulatory T cell sorting from thawed PBMCs. This CDR3 is 16 amino acids long. V was pared by 3 bases and J by 2 bases, with 15 bases between. The germline gives CDR1 SGDLS, CDR2 YYNGEE. Sequencing used immunoSEQ multiplex PCR; TCRdb keeps in-frame clones, though not all of them. Among under 80,000 clones, over 75% were seen once, and the ten largest hold approximately 2.1%. The material was Tregs from blood, obtained before the transplant. This chain connects TRBV9 to TRBJ1-5; D may be TRBD1 (6 bases). This clonotype was sampled from a human donor who received a combined kidney and bone marrow transplant. The CDR3 loop is CASSAEGGIGNQPQHF. The CDR3 nucleotides are TGTGCCAGCAGCGCCGAGGGGGGGATAGGCAATCAGCCCCAGCATTTT.